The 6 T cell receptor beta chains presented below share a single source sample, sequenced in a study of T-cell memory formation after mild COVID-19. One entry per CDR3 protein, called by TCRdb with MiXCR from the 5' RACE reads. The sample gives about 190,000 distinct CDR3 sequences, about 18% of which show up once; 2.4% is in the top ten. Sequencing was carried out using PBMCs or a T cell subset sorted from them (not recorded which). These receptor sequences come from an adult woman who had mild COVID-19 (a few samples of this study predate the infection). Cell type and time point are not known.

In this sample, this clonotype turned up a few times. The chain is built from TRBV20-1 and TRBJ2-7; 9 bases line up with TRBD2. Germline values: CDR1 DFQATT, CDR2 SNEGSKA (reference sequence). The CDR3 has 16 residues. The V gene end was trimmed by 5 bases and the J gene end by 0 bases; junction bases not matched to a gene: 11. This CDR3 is CSAPSAGGALSYEQYF. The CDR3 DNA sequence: TGCAGTGCTCCCTCAGCGGGGGGCGCCCTCTCCTACGAGCAGTACTTC.

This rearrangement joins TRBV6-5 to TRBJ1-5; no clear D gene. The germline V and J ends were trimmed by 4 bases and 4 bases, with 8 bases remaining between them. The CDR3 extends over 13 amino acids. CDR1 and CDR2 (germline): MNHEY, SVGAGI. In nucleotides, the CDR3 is TGTGCCAGCAGTTTCAGAGGGAATCAGCCCCAGCATTTT. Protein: CASSFRGNQPQHF.

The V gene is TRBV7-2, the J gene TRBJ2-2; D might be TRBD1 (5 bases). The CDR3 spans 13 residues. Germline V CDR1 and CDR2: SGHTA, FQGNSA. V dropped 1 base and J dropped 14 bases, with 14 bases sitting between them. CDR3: CASSLDYGAQLFF. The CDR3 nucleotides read TGTGCCAGCAGCTTAGATTATGGGGCACAACTGTTTTTT.

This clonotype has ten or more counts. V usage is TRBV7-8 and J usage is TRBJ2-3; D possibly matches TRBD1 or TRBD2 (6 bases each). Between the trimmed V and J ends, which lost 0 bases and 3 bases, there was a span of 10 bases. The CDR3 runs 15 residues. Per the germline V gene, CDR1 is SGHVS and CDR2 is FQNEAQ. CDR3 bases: TGTGCCAGCAGCTTAGCGGGGGGCTGGACAGATACGCAGTATTTT. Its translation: CASSLAGGWTDTQYF.

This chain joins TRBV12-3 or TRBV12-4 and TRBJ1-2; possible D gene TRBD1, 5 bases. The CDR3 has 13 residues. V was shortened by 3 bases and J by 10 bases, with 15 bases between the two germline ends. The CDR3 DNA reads TGTGCCAGCAGTTTGGCCCAGGGAGTAAACTACACCTTC. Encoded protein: CASSLAQGVNYTF.

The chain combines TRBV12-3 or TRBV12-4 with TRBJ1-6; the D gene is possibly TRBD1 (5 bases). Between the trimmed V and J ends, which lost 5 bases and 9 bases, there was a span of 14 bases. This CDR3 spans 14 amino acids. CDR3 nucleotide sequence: TGTGCCAGCAGTGGGGGAGGGAGGGGTTCACCCCTCCACTTT. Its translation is CASSGGGRGSPLHF.